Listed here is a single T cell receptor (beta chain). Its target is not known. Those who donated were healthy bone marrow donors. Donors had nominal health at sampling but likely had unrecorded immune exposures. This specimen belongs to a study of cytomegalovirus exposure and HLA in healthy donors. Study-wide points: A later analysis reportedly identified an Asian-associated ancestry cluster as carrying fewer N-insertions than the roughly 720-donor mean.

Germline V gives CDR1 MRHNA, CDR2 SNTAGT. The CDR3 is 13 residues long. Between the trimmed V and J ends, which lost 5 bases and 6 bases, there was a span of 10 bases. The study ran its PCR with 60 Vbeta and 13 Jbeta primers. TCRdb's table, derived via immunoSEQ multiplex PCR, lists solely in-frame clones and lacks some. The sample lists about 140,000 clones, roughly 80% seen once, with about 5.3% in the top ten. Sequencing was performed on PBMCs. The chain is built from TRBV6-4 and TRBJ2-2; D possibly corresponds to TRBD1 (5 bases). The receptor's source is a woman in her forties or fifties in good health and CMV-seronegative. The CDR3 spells CASSPQGAGELFF. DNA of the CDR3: TGTGCCAGCAGTCCGCAGGGCGCCGGGGAGCTGTTTTTT.